These 14 T cell receptor beta chains originate from one sample sequenced in a study of CD8 T cells in ankylosing spondylitis. Study findings and constraints: Ankylosing spondylitis blood appeared to be characterized by a TCR beta motif of about 8 highly homologous variants.

These receptors have no known antigen. TCRdb recomputed calls from the 5' RACE reads with MiXCR, one row per CDR3 protein. The table shows some 200,000 distinct CDR3 sequences, with 7% to 8% occurring only once. The source material was blood, either unsorted or a sorted T cell fraction (not recorded which). The receptor source for this set is a male donor with ankylosing spondylitis.

This clonotype was counted many times. The gene calls are TRBV11-2 and TRBJ1-2; D is unresolved. V was trimmed by 7 bases and J by 3 bases, leaving 12 bases between them. In germline, CDR1 is SGHAT, CDR2 FQNNGV. This CDR3 spans 13 amino acids. The CDR3 coding sequence is TGTGCCAGCACCAGAGGCCAATACTATGGCTACACCTTC. As protein: CASTRGQYYGYTF.

This clonotype was counted ten times or more. The gene calls are TRBV24-1 and TRBJ2-4; the match to TRBD1 covers 8 bases. The germline CDR1 and CDR2 sequences are KGHDR and SFDVKD. Unmatched junction bases numbered 10, after V lost 3 bases and J lost 7 bases. This CDR3 has 16 amino acids. CDR3 in amino acids: CATSDKGQGIGNIQYF. The CDR3 region has the DNA TGTGCCACCAGTGATAAAGGACAGGGAATAGGGAACATTCAGTACTTC.

This clonotype has just a few counts. The chain recombines TRBV7-9 with TRBJ2-7; D might be TRBD2 (6 bases). The CDR3 is 17 amino acids. CDR1 SEHNR and CDR2 FQNEAQ come from the germline V gene (reference sequence). Trimming shortened V by 5 bases and J by 0 bases, and 20 bases separated the two germline ends. CDR3 in amino acids: CASSDLGGDRTSYEQYF. In nucleotides, the CDR3 is TGTGCCAGCAGCGATTTAGGAGGGGACCGCACCTCCTACGAGCAGTACTTC.

This clonotype was observed at least ten times. The chain recombines TRBV21-1 with TRBJ2-1; the D call of TRBD1 is as the table states it, not checked on the DNA. TRBV21-1 is reported as a pseudogene. There are 15 residues in the CDR3. CDR3 in DNA: TGTGCCAGGAGAGGACAGGGAACAAGCTACAATGAGCAGTTCTTC. Amino acids: CARRGQGTSYNEQFF.

The chain couples TRBV4-1 to TRBJ2-3; possibly TRBD1 for D (6 bases). The CDR3 has 17 residues. Germline values: CDR1 MGHRA, CDR2 YSYEKL. V was pared by 3 bases and J by 2 bases, with 18 bases between. Here the CDR3 reads CASSQRTVLMPTDTQYF. The CDR3 bases are TGCGCCAGCAGCCAGCGGACAGTTTTAATGCCCACAGATACGCAGTATTTT.

This clonotype was detected ten times or more. J is TRBJ1-1 and V is TRBV21-1; TRBD1 was called by the table and not checked on the DNA. TRBV21-1 is a pseudogene locus. The CDR3 extends over 16 amino acids. The CDR3 sequence: CASSKASDKLPTEAFF. The CDR3 nucleotides are TGTGCCAGCAGCAAAGCGTCGGACAAACTTCCCACTGAAGCTTTCTTT.

This clonotype was seen at least ten times. The rearrangement uses TRBV4-3 and TRBJ2-7; 7 positions agree with TRBD2. The CDR3 length is 16 residues. CDR1 is LGHNA and CDR2 is YSLEER in the germline V gene. Trimming removed 0 bases from V and 1 base from J; junction bases left unmatched: 6. The DNA for the CDR3 is TGCGCCAGCAGCCAAGATTTTGGGGGGGTATCCTACGAGCAGTACTTC. Encoded protein: CASSQDFGGVSYEQYF.

This clonotype was picked up many times. The rearrangement uses TRBV7-8 and TRBJ2-5; possibly TRBD2 for D (5 bases). The V gene's germline CDR1 is SGHVS and CDR2 FQNEAQ. The CDR3 has 13 amino acids. V was cut by 5 bases and J by 5 bases, with 12 bases left in between. CDR3 nucleotides: TGTGCCAGCAGCGATCACCGAGGGGAGACCCAGTACTTC. This translates into CASSDHRGETQYF.

CDR3 bases: TGTGCCAGCAGTGAAGGATGGGGGTGGACCGGGGAGCTGTTTTTT. It translates to CASSEGWGWTGELFF. This chain connects TRBV2 to TRBJ2-2; D possibly uses TRBD1 or TRBD2 (5 bases each). The CDR3 length is 15 residues. V lost 1 base and J lost 5, with 11 bases in between. Germline-derived CDR1 and CDR2 are SNHLY and FYNNEI.

In its sample, this clonotype was seen many times. V is TRBV12-3 or TRBV12-4 and J is TRBJ1-1, with a possible D match to TRBD1 (5 bases). This CDR3 is built from 16 residues. Trimming shortened V by 2 bases and J by 5 bases, and 18 bases separated the two germline ends. This CDR3 is CASSLSPPGGMTEAFF. For the CDR3, the DNA is TGTGCCAGCAGTTTATCCCCTCCGGGGGGGATGACTGAAGCTTTCTTT.

The V call is TRBV19, the J call TRBJ1-5; maybe TRBD1 (5 bases). This CDR3 spans 14 amino acids. The ends were cut back, 6 bases at V and 7 bases at J, with 16 bases in the middle. Germline assignment: CDR1 LNHDA and CDR2 SQIVND (reference sequence). The CDR3 coding sequence is TGTGCCAGTAGGGGGACTGAAGGGATGCAGCCCCAGCATTTT. This codes for CASRGTEGMQPQHF.

The V and J genes are TRBV6-5 and TRBJ2-1; D is unresolved. Germline CDR1 reads MNHEY; CDR2 reads SVGAGI. CDR3 length: 13 residues. Trimming pared 0 bases from V and 5 bases from J, leaving 5 bases between. This chain's CDR3 is CASSYSDDNEQFF. CDR3 bases: TGTGCCAGCAGTTACTCGGACGACAATGAGCAGTTCTTC.

This clonotype occurred many times. The chain has TRBV12-3 or TRBV12-4 and TRBJ1-4; D is perhaps TRBD1 (5 bases). V dropped 5 bases and J dropped 0 bases, with 25 bases sitting between them. The CDR3 contains 20 residues. The CDR3 reads CASSPRGKYGPAATNEKLFF. DNA of the CDR3: TGTGCCAGCAGTCCCCGGGGGAAATATGGCCCTGCTGCAACTAATGAAAAACTGTTTTTT.

This clonotype showed up just a few times. V and J are TRBV14 and TRBJ1-1; D is ambiguous. The CDR3 spans 16 residues. Deletions cut 3 bases from V and 1 base from J, with 15 bases between. CDR1 SGHDN and CDR2 FVKESK come from the germline V gene. CDR3: CASSHPSGVKNTEAFF. CDR3 bases: TGTGCCAGCAGCCATCCGTCCGGAGTCAAGAACACTGAAGCTTTCTTT.